The rows below give T cell receptor beta chains drawn from one sample of a study of cytomegalovirus exposure and HLA in healthy donors. Generated by immunoSEQ multiplex PCR, the TCRdb table keeps only in-frame clones and is missing some. The table shows approximately 300,000 clones, with 86% occurring only once. The material sequenced was PBMCs. Receptors originate from a woman under 30 in good health and CMV-seronegative. CDR3s include the opening cysteine and the closing phenylalanine or tryptophan. Each record gives: clone size, V gene, J gene, D gene, CDR3 protein, CDR3 DNA. D genes are given only for firm matches. The size field is filled for only some rows; it gives once, few, many or a size class.

clone size: once
V gene: TRBV4-2
J gene: TRBJ2-5
D gene: TRBD2
CDR3 protein: CASSQFRTSGREIQETQYF
CDR3 DNA: TGTGCCAGCAGCCAATTCCGGACTAGCGGGAGGGAGATCCAAGAGACCCAGTACTTC

clone size: few
V gene: TRBV11-2
J gene: TRBJ2-2
D gene: TRBD2
CDR3 protein: CASSLGGARGGRATGELFF
CDR3 DNA: TGTGCCAGCAGCTTAGGAGGTGCGCGGGGGGGCCGTGCCACCGGGGAGCTGTTTTTT

clone size: NA
V gene: TRBV4-1
J gene: TRBJ2-7
D gene: NA
CDR3 protein: CASSQGSGTYEQYF
CDR3 DNA: TGCGCCAGCAGCCAAGGTAGCGGCACCTACGAGCAGTACTTC

clone size: NA
V gene: TRBV5-4
J gene: TRBJ1-2
D gene: NA
CDR3 protein: CASSPSSTASNYGYTF
CDR3 DNA: TGTGCCAGCAGTCCCAGTTCGACAGCTTCTAACTATGGCTACACCTTC

clone size: NA
V gene: TRBV4-1
J gene: TRBJ1-2
D gene: TRBD1
CDR3 protein: CASSQVPGQPPGYTF
CDR3 DNA: TGCGCCAGCAGCCAAGTCCCGGGACAGCCCCCAGGCTACACCTTC

clone size: NA
V gene: TRBV5-6
J gene: TRBJ2-3
D gene: NA
CDR3 protein: CASSLFSGSTDTQYF
CDR3 DNA: TGTGCCAGCAGCTTGTTCAGCGGTAGCACAGATACGCAGTATTTT

clone size: once
V gene: TRBV9
J gene: TRBJ2-1
D gene: NA
CDR3 protein: CASSVDPTSRDEQFF
CDR3 DNA: TGTGCCAGCAGCGTAGATCCGACTAGTCGGGATGAGCAGTTCTTC

clone size: NA
V gene: TRBV29-1
J gene: TRBJ2-5
D gene: NA
CDR3 protein: CSVEDQDSQETQYF
CDR3 DNA: TGCAGCGTTGAAGATCAGGACAGCCAAGAGACCCAGTACTTC

clone size: once
V gene: TRBV14
J gene: TRBJ2-3
D gene: TRBD2
CDR3 protein: CASSQDVAGVSGDTQYF
CDR3 DNA: TGTGCCAGCAGCCAAGACGTAGCGGGAGTGTCAGGGGATACGCAGTATTTT

clone size: NA
V gene: TRBV29-1
J gene: TRBJ1-2
D gene: NA
CDR3 protein: CSVVGGTNYGYTF
CDR3 DNA: TGCAGCGTTGTAGGCGGAACTAACTATGGCTACACCTTC

clone size: NA
V gene: TRBV28
J gene: TRBJ1-2
D gene: NA
CDR3 protein: CASWPTGRANGYTF
CDR3 DNA: TGTGCCAGCTGGCCGACGGGCAGGGCGAATGGCTACACCTTC